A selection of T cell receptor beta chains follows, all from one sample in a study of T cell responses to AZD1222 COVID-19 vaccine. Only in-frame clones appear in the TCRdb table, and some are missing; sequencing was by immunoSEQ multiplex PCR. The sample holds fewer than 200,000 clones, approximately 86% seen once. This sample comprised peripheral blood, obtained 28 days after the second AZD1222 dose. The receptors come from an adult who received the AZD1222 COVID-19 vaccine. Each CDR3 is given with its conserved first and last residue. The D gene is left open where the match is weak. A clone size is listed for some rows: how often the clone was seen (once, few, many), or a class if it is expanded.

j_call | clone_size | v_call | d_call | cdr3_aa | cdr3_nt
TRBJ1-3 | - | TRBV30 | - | CAWSPFPSGNTIYF | TGTGCCTGGAGTCCCTTCCCCTCTGGAAACACCATATATTTT
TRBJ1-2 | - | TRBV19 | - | CASKLGASYGYTF | TGTGCCAGTAAGCTGGGGGCTAGCTATGGCTACACCTTC
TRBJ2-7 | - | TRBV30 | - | CAWRQTTSWAYEQYF | TGTGCCTGGAGGCAAACGACTAGTTGGGCCTACGAGCAGTACTTC
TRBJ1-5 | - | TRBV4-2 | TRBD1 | CASSQETGYQPQHF | TGTGCCAGCAGCCAAGAGACAGGGTATCAGCCCCAGCATTTT
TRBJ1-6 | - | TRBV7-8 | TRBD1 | CASSLDSGGNSPLHF | TGTGCCAGCAGCTTAGATTCAGGGGGCAATTCACCCCTCCACTTT
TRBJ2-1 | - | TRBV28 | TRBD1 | CASIGQGGSEQFF | TGTGCCAGCATAGGACAGGGGGGCAGTGAGCAGTTCTTC
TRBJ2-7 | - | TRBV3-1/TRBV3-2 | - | CASSHPTAPPYEQYF | TGTGCCAGCAGCCACCCGACAGCTCCTCCCTACGAGCAGTACTTC
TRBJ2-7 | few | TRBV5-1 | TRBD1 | CASSFGQGTGIEQYF | TGCGCCAGCAGCTTTGGGCAGGGGACAGGGATCGAGCAGTACTTC
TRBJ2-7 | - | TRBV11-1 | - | CASSPQSGGLYEQYF | TGTGCCAGCAGCCCTCAATCTGGGGGTCTTTACGAGCAGTACTTC
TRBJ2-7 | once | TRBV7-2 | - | CASSLRGSYEQYF | TGTGCCAGCAGCTTGAGGGGAAGCTACGAGCAGTACTTC
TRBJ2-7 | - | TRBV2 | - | CASSDISASYEQYF | TGTGCCAGCAGTGATATTAGCGCTTCCTACGAGCAGTACTTC